This T cell receptor (beta chain) was identified during a study of T-cell memory formation after mild COVID-19. The V gene's germline CDR1 is DFQATT and CDR2 SNEGSKA (reference sequence). The V end was cut by 6 bases, the J end by 1 base, with 16 bases between. There are 16 residues in the CDR3. TCRdb re-called the 5' RACE reads through MiXCR, storing one row per CDR3 protein. The sample holds roughly 240,000 distinct CDR3 sequences, approximately 15% seen once. The V gene is TRBV20-1, the J gene TRBJ2-6; weak D call: TRBD1 (5 bases). The source material was PBMCs or a T cell subset sorted from them (not recorded which). The receptor was isolated from an adult woman who had mild COVID-19 (a few samples of this study predate the infection). Cell type and time point are not known. The CDR3 coding sequence is TGCAGTGCCAATCAGCAGGGTAATTCTGGGGCCAACGTCCTGACTTTC. It yields the protein CSANQQGNSGANVLTF.